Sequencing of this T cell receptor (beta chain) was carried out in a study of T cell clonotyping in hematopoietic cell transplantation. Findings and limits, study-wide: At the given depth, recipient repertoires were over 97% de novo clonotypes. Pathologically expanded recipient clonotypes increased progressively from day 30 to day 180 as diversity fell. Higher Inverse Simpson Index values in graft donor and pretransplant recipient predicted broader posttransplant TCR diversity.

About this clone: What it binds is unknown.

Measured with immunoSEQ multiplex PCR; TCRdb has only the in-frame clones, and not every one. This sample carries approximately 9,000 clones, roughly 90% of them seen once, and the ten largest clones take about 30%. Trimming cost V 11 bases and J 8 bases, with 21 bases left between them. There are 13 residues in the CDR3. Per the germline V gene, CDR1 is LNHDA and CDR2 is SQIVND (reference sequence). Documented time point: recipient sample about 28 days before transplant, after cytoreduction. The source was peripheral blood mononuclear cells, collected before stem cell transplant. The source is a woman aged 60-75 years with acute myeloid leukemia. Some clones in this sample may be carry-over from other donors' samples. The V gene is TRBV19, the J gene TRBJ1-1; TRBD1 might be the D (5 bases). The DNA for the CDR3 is TGTGCCTGCTCCGGGACCTCCCCGGTGGAAGCTTTCTTT. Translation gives CACSGTSPVEAFF.